This T cell receptor (beta chain) is drawn from a study of CD8+ T cells in alopecia areata. Study overall: Recipient mice, approximately 7-10-week-old female C3H/HeJ animals, received skin from roughly 6-12-month-old C3H/HeJ graft donors with spontaneous alopecia. Overall study findings and caveats: Clarity of TCR sharing across patients fell short of that in mice, possibly HLA-related. Sequence data from scalp samples additionally include resident alphabeta T cells of normal skin.

TCR sequencing used cDNA made by reverse transcription of extracted RNA. The repertoire was sequenced with immunoSEQ multiplex PCR; TCRdb's copy has only in-frame clones and lacks some. The table records around 290,000 clones without singletons, the ten largest covering 0.9% to 1.5%. Comments on this clone: Its antigen remains unidentified. The germline and genes are mouse ones.

Cell sorting was performed on pooled cutaneous lymph node cells with CD4, CD8alpha, NKG2D, NKG2ACE and other markers. This sequence was found in a C3H/HeJ mouse with alopecia areata. This line is of MHC haplotype H2-k. Input material: CD4+ T cells sorted from a lymph node.

The CDR3 DNA, read in part, is TGTGCCAGCAGCGTCCCTCACTGGGGCACAAACACCGGG. This translates into CASSVPHWGTNTG. The whole CDR3 is CASSVPHWGTNTGQLYF. V is TRBV13-3 and J is TRBJ2-2; 7 nucleotides line up with TRBD2. The observed sequence ends 4 residues before the CDR3 terminus, with the missing tail filled in from the germline J gene. Germline CDR1 reads NNHDY; CDR2 reads SYVADS. This CDR3 region has 17 residues. J gave up 0 bases and V 5 bases, and 10 bases lay outside the gene matches.